The 26 T cell receptor beta chains below come from one sample, sequenced in a study of CD8 T cells in ankylosing spondylitis. Broader study findings: Blood from ankylosing spondylitis patients appeared to carry a characteristic roughly eight-variant TCR beta motif.

One entry per CDR3 protein, called by TCRdb with MiXCR from the 5' RACE reads. The data contain some 840,000 distinct CDR3 sequences, about 10% of them singletons. No antigen is known for these receptors. Specimen: blood, either unsorted or a sorted T cell fraction (not recorded which). Every receptor here comes from a male donor with ankylosing spondylitis.

The chain has TRBV20-1 and TRBJ2-7; D is perhaps TRBD2 (6 bases). Trimming removed 4 bases from V and 1 base from J, with 11 bases in between. The CDR3 is 13 amino acids. Germline V gene data show CDR1 as DFQATT and CDR2 as SNEGSKA (reference sequence). The CDR3 sequence: CSAKDGGSYEQYF. The CDR3 DNA reads TGCAGTGCTAAGGACGGAGGGTCCTACGAGCAGTACTTC.

In this sample, this clonotype turned up a few times. This chain connects TRBV6-2 or TRBV6-3 to TRBJ2-5; no clear D. The V end was cut by 7 bases, the J end by 4 bases, with 13 bases between. The CDR3 covers 13 residues. CDR1 MNHEY and CDR2 SVGEGT come from the germline V gene. Here the CDR3 reads CASTFWEVETQYF. CDR3 DNA sequence: TGTGCCAGCACGTTTTGGGAAGTAGAGACCCAGTACTTC.

On this clonotype itself: A much larger clone differs by one base, so this may be a read error. The gene calls are TRBV12-3 or TRBV12-4 and TRBJ2-3, with 11 bases lining up with TRBD1. CDR3 length: 14 amino acids. Unmatched junction bases numbered 7, after V lost 6 bases and J lost 8 bases. This chain's CDR3 is CASRGQGVPATQYF. The CDR3 DNA follows: TGTGCCAGCAGGGGACAGGGGGTTCCAGCTACGCAGTATTTT.

This clonotype was picked up one time. V is TRBV2 and J is TRBJ1-6, with 9 bases identical to TRBD1. The J segment lost 8 bases and the V segment lost 5 bases, leaving 10 bases of the junction unmatched. CDR1 is SNHLY and CDR2 is FYNNEI in the germline V gene. The CDR3 runs to 16 residues. DNA for the CDR3: TGTGCCAGCAGTCCTCTGGGGACAGGGAGTGATTCACCCCTCCACTTT. This codes for CASSPLGTGSDSPLHF.

A single count supports this clonotype. The chain carries TRBV12-3 or TRBV12-4 and TRBJ2-5; the D gene is possibly TRBD2 (7 bases). V lost 6 bases, J lost 7 bases, and 18 bases lay in between. The CDR3 contains 14 residues. The CDR3 DNA reads as TGTGCCAGCAGGACGGGGGGCCTTAGGGGGACCCAGTACTTC. Residues: CASRTGGLRGTQYF.

The chain recombines TRBV5-1 with TRBJ1-4; D call uncertain. Trimming removed 1 base at V and 8 bases at J, with 12 bases between. The germline gives CDR1 SGHRS, CDR2 YFSETQ. The CDR3 is 14 amino acids. In DNA form, the CDR3 reads TGCGCCAGCAGCTTGCCAGCTGTAGGAGAAAAACTGTTTTTT. Its protein product is CASSLPAVGEKLFF.

This clonotype was observed a handful of times. The chain carries TRBV12-3 or TRBV12-4 and TRBJ2-4; 9 nucleotides line up with TRBD2. CDR3 length: 17 residues. J gave up 6 bases and V 5 bases, and 14 bases lay outside the gene matches. In DNA, the CDR3 is TGTGCCAGCAGTCCCAGGGTAGCGGGGGCTGGGGCAAACATTCAGTACTTC. This codes for CASSPRVAGAGANIQYF.

The chain combines TRBV24-1 with TRBJ2-7; D not certain. This CDR3 contains 12 residues. Germline CDR1 and CDR2: KGHDR and SFDVKD. V gave up 5 bases and J gave up 5 bases, with 9 bases separating them. CDR3 protein: CATSGNENEQYF. CDR3 DNA: TGTGCCACCAGTGGGAACGAAAACGAGCAGTACTTC.

The V call is TRBV12-3 or TRBV12-4, the J call TRBJ1-1, with 8 bases identical to TRBD1. The CDR3 consists of 14 residues. V shed 4 bases, J shed 6 bases, and the junction held 7 bases outside the gene matches. The CDR3, as DNA: TGTGCCAGCAGTTCCTGGACAGGGCGGGCTGAAGCTTTCTTT. It translates to CASSSWTGRAEAFF.

J is TRBJ2-2 and V is TRBV12-3 or TRBV12-4, with D perhaps TRBD1 or TRBD2 (5 bases each). Between the trimmed V and J ends, which lost 1 base and 11 bases, there was a span of 14 bases. This CDR3 contains 14 residues. In DNA form, the CDR3 reads TGTGCCAGCAGTTTAGGGGACGTGGGGTTCGAGCTGTTTTTT. Protein product: CASSLGDVGFELFF.

The chain recombines TRBV5-1 with TRBJ2-3; TRBD2 matches at 8 bases. V gave up 7 bases and J gave up 6 bases; unmatched junction bases: 16. Germline V gives CDR1 SGHRS, CDR2 YFSETQ. This CDR3 comprises 16 residues. CDR3 sequence reads: CASFLVPSGLGDTQYF. The DNA of the CDR3 is TGCGCCAGCTTTCTTGTCCCTAGCGGGCTTGGGGATACGCAGTATTTT.

This clonotype appeared many times. The rearrangement joins TRBV29-1 to TRBJ1-1; a weak D match, TRBD1 (5 bases). This CDR3 contains 15 residues. Germline loops: CDR1 SQVTM, CDR2 ANQGSEA. The V gene lost 6 bases and the J gene lost 11 bases, with 28 bases spanning the gap. CDR3: CSVKTSWGGQELAFF. Here the CDR3 DNA reads TGCAGCGTCAAGACCAGCTGGGGGGGTCAAGAGTTGGCTTTCTTT. The variable domain in full, with the rest retrieved from reference TRBV29-1 and TRBJ1-1, is SAVISQKPSRDICQRGTSLTIQCQVDSQVTMMFWYRQQPGQSLTLIATANQGSEATYESGFVIDKFPISRPNLTFSTLTVSNMSPEDSSIYLCSVKTSWGGQELAFFGQGTRLTVV.

This clonotype appeared a few times. V is TRBV4-2 and J is TRBJ2-1, with D unresolved. V was trimmed by 0 bases and J by 0 bases, leaving 18 bases between them. This CDR3 comprises 19 residues. Germline V gene data show CDR1 as LGHNA and CDR2 as YNFKEQ. DNA of the CDR3: TGTGCCAGCAGCCAAGATCCTCAGTCCGTCCCCGGCTCCTACAATGAGCAGTTCTTC. Protein sequence: CASSQDPQSVPGSYNEQFF.

For the CDR3, the DNA is TGTGCCACCAGCAGTCGAATGCAAGAGACCCAGTACTTC. This sequence encodes CATSSRMQETQYF. V is TRBV15 and J is TRBJ2-5; the D is unclear. The CDR3 has 13 residues. Germline values: CDR1 LNHNV, CDR2 YYDKDF (reference sequence). Trimming stripped 3 bases from V and 2 bases from J, with 7 bases between.

The chain links TRBV23-1 to TRBJ2-5; TRBD1 aligns across 7 bases. TRBV23-1 is given ORF status, its function remaining uncertain. The V gene end was trimmed by 8 bases and the J gene end by 10 bases; junction bases not matched to a gene: 19. The CDR3 length is 15 residues. The CDR3 sequence is CASVGKRQGTGDQYF. CDR3 nucleotide sequence: TGCGCCAGCGTAGGCAAAAGACAGGGCACCGGGGACCAGTACTTC.

This clonotype occurred a few times. V usage is TRBV28 and J usage is TRBJ1-5; D may be TRBD1 (5 bases). Germline V gene data show CDR1 as MDHEN and CDR2 as SYDVKM. Trimming shortened V by 8 bases and J by 0 bases, and 20 bases separated the two germline ends. The CDR3 runs 17 residues. The DNA for the CDR3 is TGTGCCAGCGGAAGGGAGGGACCCACTTCTAGCAATCAGCCCCAGCATTTT. It codes for CASGREGPTSSNQPQHF.

The table lists this clonotype with a few counts. The chain uses TRBV20-1 and TRBJ2-1, with 12 bases lining up with TRBD2. Germline V lookup: CDR1 DFQATT, CDR2 SNEGSKA (reference sequence). This CDR3 contains 16 residues. The V and J ends lost 0 bases and 1 base, in that order; junction bases with no gene match: 1. CDR3 residues: CSAREGLAGSYNEQFF. In DNA form, the CDR3 reads TGCAGTGCTAGAGAAGGACTAGCGGGGTCCTACAATGAGCAGTTCTTC.

There are many counts of this clonotype. This sequence joins TRBV12-3 or TRBV12-4 and TRBJ1-1; D not resolved. The CDR3 totals 15 residues. Trimming removed 2 bases from V and 0 bases from J, with 10 bases in between. The CDR3 here is CASSLNSAMNTEAFF. The CDR3 region has the DNA TGTGCCAGCAGTTTAAATTCTGCGATGAACACTGAAGCTTTCTTT.

The chain uses TRBV9 and TRBJ2-3; no clear D. This CDR3 is 15 amino acids long. The germline V gene has CDR1 SGDLS and CDR2 YYNGEE. Trimming removed 4 bases from V and 4 bases from J, with 16 bases in between. CDR3 loop: CASSPRGSGADTQYF. The CDR3 DNA is TGTGCCAGCAGCCCCCGTGGGTCTGGGGCAGATACGCAGTATTTT.

The chain has TRBV12-3 or TRBV12-4 and TRBJ2-7, with 8 nucleotides matching TRBD2. V gave up 6 bases and J gave up 7 bases; unmatched junction bases: 14. CDR3 length: 15 amino acids. The CDR3 DNA is TGTGCCAGCAGCCCGATCAGCGGGAGTTTTAATGAGCAGTACTTC. Protein: CASSPISGSFNEQYF.

This clonotype was seen more than once but under ten times. This chain connects TRBV20-1 to TRBJ1-5; 10 positions match TRBD1. J gave up 8 bases and V 3 bases, and 7 bases lay outside the gene matches. Germline V CDR1 and CDR2: DFQATT, SNEGSKA (reference sequence). There are 14 residues in the CDR3. In DNA form, the CDR3 reads TGCAGTGCTAGCGCCGGGACAGGGGATAAGCCCCAGCATTTT. It specifies CSASAGTGDKPQHF.

This clonotype has a handful of counts. The J gene is TRBJ2-7, the V gene TRBV6-5; D is tentatively TRBD1 or TRBD2 (6 bases each). CDR3 length: 17 amino acids. Trimming stripped 4 bases from V and 2 bases from J, with 21 bases between. Looked up from germline, CDR1 is MNHEY and CDR2 is SVGAGI. CDR3 sequence: CASSLKGYREVTYEQYF. CDR3 bases: TGTGCCAGCAGTTTAAAGGGATACAGGGAGGTGACCTACGAGCAGTACTTC.

J is TRBJ1-5 and V is TRBV28; D remains unclear. This CDR3 is 12 amino acids long. V was shortened by 6 bases and J by 11 bases, with 14 bases between the two germline ends. Germline CDR1 is MDHEN and CDR2 is SYDVKM. In DNA form, the CDR3 reads TGTGCCAGCAGGGTAGGGTCGGTGACCCAGCATTTT. It is translated as CASRVGSVTQHF. The full variable domain, its missing parts supplied by reference TRBV28 and TRBJ1-5, is DVKVTQSSRYLVKRTGEKVFLECVQDMDHENMFWYRQDPGLGLRLIYFSYDVKMKEKGDIPEGYSVSREKKERFSLILESASTNQTSMYLCASRVGSVTQHFGDGTRLSIL.

The rearrangement uses TRBV5-1 and TRBJ2-1; D is perhaps TRBD1 (6 bases). Germline values: CDR1 SGHRS, CDR2 YFSETQ. The V end was cut by 0 bases, the J end by 6 bases, with 10 bases between. The CDR3 has 14 amino acids. The CDR3 bases are TGCGCCAGCAGCTTGGCAGGGGTGAGCAATGAGCAGTTCTTC. The encoded protein is CASSLAGVSNEQFF.

This clonotype was seen ten or more times. The chain is built from TRBV4-2 and TRBJ1-1; no clear D. This CDR3 spans 14 amino acids. Germline V lookup: CDR1 LGHNA, CDR2 YNFKEQ. Trimming took 7 bases from V and 4 from J, leaving 16 bases between them. The CDR3 sequence is CASTSNRLRTEAFF. CDR3 coding DNA: TGTGCCAGCACCAGTAATCGGTTACGCACTGAAGCTTTCTTT.

Only a few counts were recorded for this clonotype. The CDR3 is CASSQYTGNPYEQYF. CDR3 nucleotides: TGTGCCAGCAGCCAATACACAGGGAATCCCTACGAGCAGTACTTC. The chain joins TRBV7-9 to TRBJ2-7; possible D gene TRBD1, 6 bases. CDR3 length: 15 amino acids. Germline V gives CDR1 SEHNR, CDR2 FQNEAQ (reference sequence). The V end lost 5 bases, the J end lost 2 bases, and 16 bases lay between the germline ends. Filled out from reference TRBV7-9 and TRBJ2-7, the complete variable domain reads DTGVSQNPRHKITKRGQNVTFRCDPISEHNRLYWYRQTLGQGPEFLTYFQNEAQLEKSRLLSDRFSAERPKGSFSTLEIQRTEQGDSAMYLCASSQYTGNPYEQYFGPGTRLTVT.